The 24 T cell receptor beta chains presented below share a single source sample, sequenced in a study of post-analysis software for immune sequencing data. Study outcomes and limitations: Patients had higher frequencies than controls of about five TRBV segments, including TRBV5-6, TRBV5-1 and TRBV20-1.

Antigens for these TCRs are unknown. The library was made from cDNA and included unique molecular identifiers. TCRdb reanalysed the PCR reads using MiXCR and keeps one entry per CDR3 protein. The sample lists approximately 400,000 distinct CDR3 sequences, about a third seen once, with roughly 12% in the top ten. Sequencing was carried out using blood. These receptors were obtained from a girl aged 5 to 17 with multiple sclerosis.

This chain uses TRBV6-2 or TRBV6-3 with TRBJ1-1, with D tentatively TRBD1 (6 bases). The CDR3 is made up of 16 amino acids. CDR1 and CDR2 from the germline V gene are MNHEY and SVGEGT. V was shortened by 2 bases and J by 1 base, with 14 bases between the two germline ends. The CDR3 sequence is CASSYGRGGGNTEAFF. The CDR3 DNA is TGTGCCAGCAGTTACGGCCGGGGAGGGGGGAACACTGAAGCTTTCTTT.

This clonotype was counted only a few times. The V gene is TRBV6-1, the J gene TRBJ2-1; TRBD1 matches at 7 bases. V was pared by 5 bases and J by 5 bases, with 9 bases of the junction left unmatched. Germline CDR1 is MNHNS and CDR2 is SASEGT. The CDR3 has 15 amino acids. This chain's CDR3 is CASSSRDSFHNEQFF. In nucleotides, the CDR3 is TGTGCCAGCAGTTCCCGGGACAGCTTCCACAATGAGCAGTTCTTC.

V gene TRBV10-3 combines with J gene TRBJ2-1; TRBD2 might be the D (6 bases). The CDR3 is made up of 11 amino acids. Trimming shortened V by 10 bases and J by 9 bases, and 13 bases separated the two germline ends. CDR1 and CDR2 (germline): ENHRY, SYGVKD. The CDR3 DNA reads as TGTGCCACCACCGGCGGGGTTGAGCAGTTCTTC. Its protein product is CATTGGVEQFF.

The DNA of the CDR3 is TGTGCCAGCAGTTACAACAGCGGGCGATACAATGAGCAGTTCTTC. Amino acid sequence: CASSYNSGRYNEQFF. The chain combines TRBV6-2 or TRBV6-3 with TRBJ2-1; possible D gene TRBD2, 6 bases. The CDR3 is made up of 15 amino acids. The germline V and J ends were trimmed by 2 bases and 4 bases, with 12 bases remaining between them. Germline CDR1 reads MNHEY; CDR2 reads SVGEGT.

This clonotype was detected many times. V gene TRBV7-6 combines with J gene TRBJ2-5; possible D gene TRBD2, 5 bases. Germline V gene data show CDR1 as SGHVS and CDR2 as FNYEAQ. This CDR3 has 19 residues. Trimming removed 4 bases from V and 1 base from J, with 25 bases in between. CDR3 nucleotide sequence: TGTGCCAGCAGCTACCCTCTCCGAAACCCGGGATGGGGCCAAGAGACCCAGTACTTC. This translates into CASSYPLRNPGWGQETQYF.

In this sample, this clonotype turned up a few times. The rearrangement links TRBV2 to TRBJ1-5; possible D gene TRBD1, 5 bases. The V end was cut by 7 bases, the J end by 3 bases, with 19 bases between. The germline gives CDR1 SNHLY, CDR2 FYNNEI. The CDR3 runs to 16 residues. The CDR3 here is CASNGEPDRVNQPQHF. CDR3 bases: TGTGCCAGCAATGGAGAACCCGACAGAGTCAATCAGCCCCAGCATTTT.

The chain couples TRBV10-3 to TRBJ2-3; D possibly corresponds to TRBD1 (6 bases). V was cut by 6 bases and J by 2 bases, with 15 bases left in between. The CDR3 covers 15 residues. CDR1 and CDR2 from the germline V gene are ENHRY and SYGVKD. The CDR3 loop is CAIRAGAAVTDTQYF. Written as DNA, the CDR3 is TGTGCCATCAGGGCAGGGGCCGCAGTCACAGATACGCAGTATTTT.

Note on this clonotype: Its ends do not fully match the called genes, so a read error is possible. V usage is TRBV20-1 and J usage is TRBJ1-2; 8 bases fit TRBD1. Per germline, CDR1 DFQATT and CDR2 SNEGSKA (reference sequence). This CDR3 spans 13 amino acids. CDR3 coding DNA: TGTAGTGTCCGCGGACAGGGTGGGGTAGGCTACACCTTC. Its translation is CSVRGQGGVGYTF.

The chain carries TRBV20-1 and TRBJ2-1, with a possible D match to TRBD1 (5 bases). V was pared by 0 bases and J by 0 bases, with 9 bases between. CDR1 is DFQATT and CDR2 is SNEGSKA in the germline V gene (reference sequence). CDR3 size: 15 residues. The CDR3 DNA reads TGCAGTGCTAGAGAGGGGCCATACTCCTACAATGAGCAGTTCTTC. It is translated as CSAREGPYSYNEQFF.

This clonotype was seen repeatedly, ten times or more. This chain links TRBV5-1 with TRBJ2-5; TRBD1 is a possible D gene (6 bases). V lost 4 bases and J 3 bases, leaving 19 bases between the germline ends. Germline CDR1 is SGHRS and CDR2 is YFSETQ. This CDR3 has 16 amino acids. The CDR3 coding sequence is TGCGCCAGCAGCGCCGGGACAACGTTAATGGAAGAGACCCAGTACTTC. It specifies CASSAGTTLMEETQYF.

This clonotype was detected a few times. V gene TRBV11-2 combines with J gene TRBJ2-1; TRBD1 is a possible D gene (6 bases). Germline CDR1 reads SGHAT; CDR2 reads FQNNGV. The CDR3 has 14 amino acids. V was clipped by 5 bases and J by 4 bases, with 12 bases between them. The CDR3 DNA sequence: TGTGCCAGCAGCACACACAGGGATTACAATGAGCAGTTCTTC. This encodes CASSTHRDYNEQFF.

V usage is TRBV3-1 and J usage is TRBJ2-5, with D unresolved. Per germline, CDR1 LGHDT and CDR2 YNNKEL (reference sequence). Trimming left V 0 bases short and J 3 bases short, with 5 bases between. The CDR3 contains 13 residues. The CDR3 bases are TGTGCCAGCAGCCAAGACTGGGAAGAGACCCAGTACTTC. This gives the protein CASSQDWEETQYF.

This chain connects TRBV20-1 to TRBJ1-1, with D perhaps TRBD1 (5 bases). This CDR3 spans 14 amino acids. V was cut by 3 bases and J by 2 bases, with 13 bases left in between. The germline gives CDR1 DFQATT, CDR2 SNEGSKA (reference sequence). The CDR3 DNA is TGCAGTGCTAGTGTCCCGGGGGTTAACACTGAAGCTTTCTTT. This codes for CSASVPGVNTEAFF.

The chain carries TRBV28 and TRBJ2-4, with D maybe TRBD1 (5 bases). V lost 3 bases and J 1 base, leaving 16 bases between the germline ends. This CDR3 has 17 amino acids. CDR1 MDHEN and CDR2 SYDVKM come from the germline V gene. The CDR3 is CASSFGRTSGAKNIQYF. The CDR3 coding sequence is TGTGCCAGCAGTTTTGGGCGAACATCAGGGGCCAAAAACATTCAGTACTTC.

The rearrangement joins TRBV7-9 to TRBJ2-1; no reliable D call. V lost 5 bases, J lost 15 bases, and 11 bases lay in between. Germline loops: CDR1 SEHNR, CDR2 FQNEAQ (reference sequence). This CDR3 region has 10 residues. DNA of the CDR3: TGTGCCAGCAGCCGCGTCGACTTGTTCTTC. Encoded protein: CASSRVDLFF.

The CDR3 protein is CSARGGASYNEQFF. DNA of the CDR3: TGCAGTGCTAGGGGAGGGGCCTCCTACAATGAGCAGTTCTTC. The rearrangement joins TRBV20-1 to TRBJ2-1; 7 bases map to TRBD2. CDR3 length: 14 residues. V lost 3 bases, J lost 0 bases, and 2 bases stayed unmatched. Germline CDR1 reads DFQATT; CDR2 reads SNEGSKA (reference sequence).

This clonotype has ten or more counts. CDR3 nucleotide sequence: TGTGCCAGCAGCTTGGGAACTCAAGAGACCCAGTACTTC. It yields the protein CASSLGTQETQYF. The rearrangement links TRBV11-2 to TRBJ2-5; D gene unclear. The germline V and J ends were trimmed by 3 bases and 2 bases, with 7 bases remaining between them. CDR1 is SGHAT, CDR2 FQNNGV, per germline. The CDR3 contains 13 residues.

This clonotype was seen only a few times. The chain joins TRBV20-1 to TRBJ2-7; D is perhaps TRBD1 (6 bases). The V end lost 5 bases, the J end lost 0 bases, and 11 bases lay between the germline ends. Per the germline V gene, CDR1 is DFQATT and CDR2 is SNEGSKA (reference sequence). The CDR3 runs to 13 residues. CDR3 DNA sequence: TGCAGTGCTCCCCGACAGGACTCCTACGAGCAGTACTTC. This gives the protein CSAPRQDSYEQYF.

Concerning this clonotype: The conserved closing phenylalanine or tryptophan is absent in this CDR3, likely reflecting a read error. V and J are TRBV5-1 and TRBJ2-1, with D possibly being TRBD2 (6 bases). Looked up from germline, CDR1 is SGHRS and CDR2 is YFSETQ. The CDR3 sequence is 13 residues long. The V end lost 3 bases, the J end lost 9 bases, and 13 bases lay between the germline ends. CDR3 bases: TGCGCCAGCAGCTGGCGGGGTGGGTGTGAGCAGTTCGTC. Translated: CASSWRGGCEQFV.

The V and J genes are TRBV14 and TRBJ2-1, with 9 nucleotides matching TRBD1. V shed 0 bases, J shed 8 bases, and the junction held 11 bases outside the gene matches. CDR3 size: 17 residues. Per germline, CDR1 SGHDN and CDR2 FVKESK. Here the CDR3 reads CASSQEETGGVNYEQFF. In DNA, the CDR3 is TGTGCCAGCAGCCAAGAGGAGACAGGGGGTGTTAATTATGAGCAGTTCTTC. The variable domain in full, with the rest retrieved from reference TRBV14 and TRBJ2-1, is EAGVTQFPSHSVIEKGQTVTLRCDPISGHDNLYWYRRVMGKEIKFLLHFVKESKQDESGMPNNRFLAERTGGTYSTLKVQPAELEDSGVYFCASSQEETGGVNYEQFFGPGTRLTVL.

In this sample, this clonotype turned up a few times. The chain is built from TRBV18 and TRBJ1-2; D is ambiguous. The length of the CDR3 is 16 residues. CDR1 and CDR2 from the germline V gene are KGHSH and LQKENI. Trimming left V 3 bases short and J 1 base short, with 15 bases between. Written as DNA, the CDR3 is TGTGCCAGCTCACCGTCGCAAGGACGGCTTAACTATGGCTACACCTTC. Translation: CASSPSQGRLNYGYTF.

This clonotype has more than one count but fewer than ten. This chain joins TRBV5-1 and TRBJ1-2; 7 bases map to TRBD1. Germline V gene sequence: CDR1 SGHRS, CDR2 YFSETQ. CDR3 length equals 15 residues. V was clipped by 4 bases and J by 4 bases; unmatched bases: 10. CDR3 DNA: TGCGCCAGCAGCCAAACCCGGGACAGAGGCTATGGCTACACCTTC. This translates into CASSQTRDRGYGYTF.

Details on this clonotype: This may be a read error: a much more frequent sequence differs by one nucleotide. V usage is TRBV5-1 and J usage is TRBJ2-4, with 7 bases fitting TRBD2. This CDR3 has 15 residues. V lost 5 bases and J lost 6; bases outside the gene matches: 11. The germline gives CDR1 SGHRS, CDR2 YFSETQ. The CDR3 is CASSELGTTINIQYF. CDR3 coding DNA: TGCGCCAGCAGTGAACTCGGGACTACCATAAACATTCAGTACTTC.

The V gene is TRBV6-6, the J gene TRBJ2-3, with 7 bases fitting TRBD2. Germline-derived CDR1 and CDR2 are MNHNY and SVGAGI (reference sequence). Trimming took 2 bases from V and 4 from J; bases not matched to a gene: 6. The CDR3 extends over 15 amino acids. The CDR3 bases are TGTGCCAGCAGTTACCTCTCGGGGGGTGCAGATACGCAGTATTTT. Its translation is CASSYLSGGADTQYF.